The 22 T cell receptor beta chains below come from one sample, sequenced in a study of T cell responses to AZD1222 COVID-19 vaccine. Using immunoSEQ multiplex PCR, the repertoire was profiled, and TCRdb retains in-frame clones only, with some absent. The sample carries fewer than 130,000 clones, approximately 90% recorded once. Sample: peripheral blood, taken on day 0 of AZD1222 vaccination. The origin of the receptors is an adult in good health.

The rearrangement joins TRBV5-1 to TRBJ2-7, with 11 positions matching TRBD2. The germline gives CDR1 SGHRS, CDR2 YFSETQ. After removal of 0 bases from V and 0 bases from J, the junction contained 5 bases not matched to a gene. This CDR3 is built from 17 residues. CDR3 nucleotides: TGCGCCAGCAGCTTGGGGACTAGCGGGTTCGGCTCCTACGAGCAGTACTTC. As protein: CASSLGTSGFGSYEQYF.

The genes are TRBV2 and TRBJ1-2; D unresolved. Germline assignment: CDR1 SNHLY and CDR2 FYNNEI. This CDR3 region has 14 residues. Trimming shortened V by 7 bases and J by 4 bases, and 16 bases separated the two germline ends. Here the CDR3 reads CASTLREGSYGYTF. DNA for the CDR3: TGTGCCAGCACCCTAAGGGAGGGTTCCTATGGCTACACCTTC.

This chain joins TRBV12-3 or TRBV12-4 and TRBJ2-2; D is unresolved. The CDR3 length is 13 residues. V shed 5 bases and J shed 7 bases, with 11 bases lying between them. The CDR3 sequence: CASSTNQNGELFF. The DNA for the CDR3 is TGTGCCAGCAGTACCAATCAGAACGGGGAGCTGTTTTTT.

The rearrangement joins TRBV5-1 to TRBJ2-7; 8 bases are a match to TRBD1. Per the germline V gene, CDR1 is SGHRS and CDR2 is YFSETQ. V trimming: 7 bases; J trimming: 4 bases; junction bases outside the gene matches: 7. The CDR3 totals 13 residues. The CDR3 bases are TGCGCCAGCGTACAGGGGGAAGGATACGAGCAGTACTTC. Translating it yields CASVQGEGYEQYF.

In nucleotides, the CDR3 is TGTGCCAGCAGCTCACCCATGGGGCAGAGTCCTATGAACACTGAAGCTTTCTTT. This sequence encodes CASSSPMGQSPMNTEAFF. The rearrangement links TRBV7-2 to TRBJ1-1; D possibly corresponds to TRBD1 (5 bases). The germline V gene has CDR1 SGHTA and CDR2 FQGNSA. The CDR3 runs 18 residues. The V and J ends lost 4 bases and 0 bases respectively, with 21 bases between them.

V usage is TRBV7-2 and J usage is TRBJ1-3; TRBD1 is a possible D gene (5 bases). This CDR3 has 14 amino acids. In germline, CDR1 is SGHTA, CDR2 FQGNSA. V was trimmed by 2 bases and J by 2 bases, leaving 7 bases between them. The CDR3 region has the DNA TGTGCCAGCAGCTTACAGGGCACTGGAAACACCATATATTTT. It codes for CASSLQGTGNTIYF.

This clone was counted a single time. The gene calls are TRBV27 and TRBJ2-7, with D maybe TRBD1 (5 bases). V lost 3 bases, J lost 2 bases, and 11 bases lay in between. This CDR3 has 14 residues. Germline V gene lookup returns CDR1 MNHEY and CDR2 SMNVEV (reference sequence). Here the CDR3 DNA reads TGTGCCAGCAGTTTCCCAGGGTCCCCCTACGAGCAGTACTTC. This translates into CASSFPGSPYEQYF.

This chain connects TRBV6-4 to TRBJ1-4; a weak D match, TRBD1 (6 bases). Trimming stripped 11 bases from V and 4 bases from J, with 11 bases between. CDR1 and CDR2 (germline): MRHNA, SNTAGT. CDR3 size: 12 residues. CDR3 amino acids: CADNRDNEKLFF. In DNA form, the CDR3 reads TGTGCCGACAACAGGGATAATGAAAAACTGTTTTTT.

This rearrangement joins TRBV21-1 to TRBJ2-2; the table names TRBD2, a call not compared with the DNA. TRBV21-1 is assigned pseudogene status. This CDR3 spans 14 amino acids. In DNA, the CDR3 is TGTGCCAGGAGGACTAGCGAGTACACCGGGGAGCTGTTTTTT. As protein: CARRTSEYTGELFF.

The chain is built from TRBV5-4 and TRBJ1-4; D perhaps matches TRBD1 (6 bases). V was trimmed by 0 bases and J by 7 bases, leaving 19 bases between them. The germline CDR1 and CDR2 sequences are SGHNT and YYREEE (reference sequence). The CDR3 runs 17 residues. The CDR3 DNA reads TGTGCCAGCAGCTTGGGAGGGGGGCGAGGGGTTGCTGAAAAACTGTTTTTT. This codes for CASSLGGGRGVAEKLFF.

This clone was observed a few times. The rearrangement links TRBV20-1 to TRBJ1-2; 11 bases map to TRBD1. V trimming: 3 bases; J trimming: 6 bases; junction bases outside the gene matches: 3. CDR1 and CDR2 (germline): DFQATT, SNEGSKA (reference sequence). The CDR3 contains 13 residues. CDR3 sequence reads: CSASGQGANGYTF. The CDR3 DNA is TGCAGTGCTAGTGGACAGGGGGCGAATGGCTACACCTTC.

The genes are TRBV4-1 and TRBJ1-4, with D hard to call. The ends were cut back, 3 bases at V and 3 bases at J, with 14 bases in the middle. The germline gives CDR1 MGHRA, CDR2 YSYEKL. The CDR3 is 16 amino acids. The CDR3: CASSHPSAASNEKLFF. The CDR3 DNA reads TGCGCCAGCAGCCACCCCTCGGCAGCATCTAATGAAAAACTGTTTTTT.

This clone was counted between two and nine times. This chain uses TRBV2 with TRBJ1-2; no reliable D call. CDR3 length equals 13 residues. Germline V CDR1 and CDR2: SNHLY, FYNNEI. Trimming took off 6 bases at V and 1 base at J, with 9 bases between the two ends. The CDR3 sequence is CASRVTDNYGYTF. The CDR3 DNA is TGTGCCAGCAGAGTCACAGATAACTATGGCTACACCTTC.

The chain is built from TRBV27 and TRBJ1-1; D remains ambiguous. CDR3 length: 14 amino acids. Germline V lookup: CDR1 MNHEY, CDR2 SMNVEV (reference sequence). The germline V and J ends were trimmed by 0 bases and 7 bases, with 12 bases remaining between them. CDR3 coding DNA: TGTGCCAGCAGTTTATCGCTAACCGGCTATGAAGCTTTCTTT. Protein sequence: CASSLSLTGYEAFF.

The chain couples TRBV6-5 to TRBJ2-7; possible D gene TRBD1, 5 bases. CDR3 size: 15 residues. Trimming stripped 0 bases from V and 7 bases from J, with 16 bases between. The V gene's germline CDR1 is MNHEY and CDR2 SVGAGI. The CDR3 reads CASSYSNKGRREQYF. The CDR3 bases are TGTGCCAGCAGTTACTCGAACAAGGGGCGCAGGGAGCAGTACTTC.

This rearrangement joins TRBV6-2 or TRBV6-3 to TRBJ2-7; D remains ambiguous. This CDR3 has 15 amino acids. Germline V gives CDR1 MNHEY, CDR2 SVGEGT. The germline V and J ends were trimmed by 7 bases and 0 bases, with 16 bases remaining between them. CDR3 protein: CASTPSGTSSYEQYF. The CDR3, as DNA: TGTGCCAGCACCCCCTCTGGTACCTCCTCCTACGAGCAGTACTTC.

This chain uses TRBV18 with TRBJ1-1; the match to TRBD1 covers 7 bases. Germline assignment: CDR1 KGHSH and CDR2 LQKENI. Losses at the gene ends were 2 bases for V and 4 bases for J; bases not matched to a gene: 1. CDR3 length: 13 residues. CDR3 sequence: CASSPSGGTEAFF. The CDR3 DNA is TGTGCCAGCTCACCATCAGGGGGCACTGAAGCTTTCTTT.

The chain employs TRBV5-1 and TRBJ2-1; D gene ambiguous. The CDR3 runs to 15 residues. V was clipped by 1 base and J by 2 bases, with 10 bases between them. CDR1 and CDR2 from the germline V gene are SGHRS and YFSETQ. CDR3 DNA sequence: TGCGCCAGCAGCTTGCCCGATAGCACCTACAATGAGCAGTTCTTC. As protein: CASSLPDSTYNEQFF. Together with reference TRBV5-1 and TRBJ2-1, the CDR3 gives the full variable domain: KAGVTQTPRYLIKTRGQQVTLSCSPISGHRSVSWYQQTPGQGLQFLFEYFSETQRNKGNFPGRFSGRQFSNSRSEMNVSTLELGDSALYLCASSLPDSTYNEQFFGPGTRLTVL.

The V call is TRBV19, the J call TRBJ1-6; weak D call: TRBD1 (5 bases). The CDR3 consists of 16 residues. V lost 2 bases and J 0 bases, leaving 8 bases between the germline ends. Germline values: CDR1 LNHDA, CDR2 SQIVND (reference sequence). CDR3 in amino acids: CASSISGTSYNSPLHF. Written as DNA, the CDR3 is TGTGCCAGTAGTATAAGTGGGACCTCCTATAATTCACCCCTCCACTTT.

The chain employs TRBV5-1 and TRBJ1-5; maybe TRBD1 (6 bases). V was shortened by 0 bases and J by 7 bases, with 14 bases between the two germline ends. The CDR3 covers 15 residues. Germline V gives CDR1 SGHRS, CDR2 YFSETQ. The CDR3 reads CASSLVSGAGQPQHF. In DNA, the CDR3 is TGCGCCAGCAGCTTGGTGTCGGGGGCAGGACAGCCCCAGCATTTT.

The genes are TRBV19 and TRBJ2-1; 9 bases fit TRBD2. Germline values: CDR1 LNHDA, CDR2 SQIVND (reference sequence). V lost 5 bases to trimming and J lost 5 bases; unmatched junction nucleotides: 10. The CDR3 runs 16 residues. CDR3 loop: CASSSPYERGDNEQFF. The CDR3 DNA sequence: TGTGCCAGTAGTTCCCCCTACGAGCGGGGGGACAATGAGCAGTTCTTC. Combining the CDR3 with reference TRBV19 and TRBJ2-1 gives the whole variable domain DGGITQSPKYLFRKEGQNVTLSCEQNLNHDAMYWYRQDPGQGLRLIYYSQIVNDFQKGDIAEGYSVSREKKESFPLTVTSAQKNPTAFYLCASSSPYERGDNEQFFGPGTRLTVL.

This chain uses TRBV30 with TRBJ2-5; TRBD2 matches at 13 bases. Per the germline V gene, CDR1 is GTSNPN and CDR2 is SVGIG (reference sequence). V shed 0 bases, J shed 5 bases, and the junction held 18 bases outside the gene matches. The CDR3 covers 20 residues. The CDR3 spells CAWSVTRTSGSRAPIETQYF. The CDR3, as DNA: TGTGCCTGGAGTGTCACACGGACTAGCGGGAGCAGGGCCCCGATCGAGACCCAGTACTTC.